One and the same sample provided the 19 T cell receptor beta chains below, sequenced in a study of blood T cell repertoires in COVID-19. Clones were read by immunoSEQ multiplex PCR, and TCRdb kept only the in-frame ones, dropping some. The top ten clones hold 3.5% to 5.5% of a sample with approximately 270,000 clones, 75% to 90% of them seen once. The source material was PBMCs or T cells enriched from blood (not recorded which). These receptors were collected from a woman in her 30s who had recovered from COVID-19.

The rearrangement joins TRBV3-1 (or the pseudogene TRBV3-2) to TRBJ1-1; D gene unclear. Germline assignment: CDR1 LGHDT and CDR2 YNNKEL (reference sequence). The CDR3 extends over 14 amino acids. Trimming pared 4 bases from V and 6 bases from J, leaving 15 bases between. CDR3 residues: CASSLYEASSEAFF. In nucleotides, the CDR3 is TGTGCCAGCAGCCTATATGAGGCCTCATCTGAAGCTTTCTTT.

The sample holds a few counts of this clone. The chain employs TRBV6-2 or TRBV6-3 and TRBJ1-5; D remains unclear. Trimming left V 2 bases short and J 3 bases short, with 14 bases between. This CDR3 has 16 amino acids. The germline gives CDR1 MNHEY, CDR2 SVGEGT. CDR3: CASSYPLDWPNQPQHF. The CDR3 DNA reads TGTGCCAGCAGTTACCCCCTGGACTGGCCCAATCAGCCCCAGCATTTT.

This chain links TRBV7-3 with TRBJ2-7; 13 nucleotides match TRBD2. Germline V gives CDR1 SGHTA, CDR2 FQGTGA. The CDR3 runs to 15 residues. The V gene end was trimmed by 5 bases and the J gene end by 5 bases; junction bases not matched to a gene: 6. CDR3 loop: CASSRTSGSFDEQYF. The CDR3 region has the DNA TGTGCCAGCAGCCGGACTAGCGGGAGTTTTGACGAGCAGTACTTC.

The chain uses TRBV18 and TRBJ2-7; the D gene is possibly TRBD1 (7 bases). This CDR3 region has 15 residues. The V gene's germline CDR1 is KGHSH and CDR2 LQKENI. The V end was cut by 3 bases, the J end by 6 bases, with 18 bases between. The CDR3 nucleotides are TGTGCCAGCTCACCCCTAGGGGCAGGGGGGCTCGAGCAGTACTTC. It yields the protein CASSPLGAGGLEQYF.

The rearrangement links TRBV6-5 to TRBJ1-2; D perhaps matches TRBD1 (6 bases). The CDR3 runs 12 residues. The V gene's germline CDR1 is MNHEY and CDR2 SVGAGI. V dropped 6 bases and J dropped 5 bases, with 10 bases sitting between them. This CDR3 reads CASSFTGYGYTF. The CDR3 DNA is TGTGCCAGCAGCTTTACAGGGTATGGCTACACCTTC.

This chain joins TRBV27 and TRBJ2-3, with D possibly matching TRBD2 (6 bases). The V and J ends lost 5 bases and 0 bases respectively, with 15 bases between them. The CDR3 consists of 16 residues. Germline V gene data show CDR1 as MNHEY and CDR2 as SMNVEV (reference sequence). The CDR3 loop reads CASSPGDGTSTDTQYF. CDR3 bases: TGTGCCAGCAGTCCCGGCGACGGGACTAGCACAGATACGCAGTATTTT.

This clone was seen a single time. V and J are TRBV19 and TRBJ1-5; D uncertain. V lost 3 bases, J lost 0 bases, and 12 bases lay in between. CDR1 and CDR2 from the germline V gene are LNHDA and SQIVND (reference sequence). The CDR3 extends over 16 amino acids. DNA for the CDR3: TGTGCCAGTAGTATCGGGAGCCTTTATAGCAATCAGCCCCAGCATTTT. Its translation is CASSIGSLYSNQPQHF.

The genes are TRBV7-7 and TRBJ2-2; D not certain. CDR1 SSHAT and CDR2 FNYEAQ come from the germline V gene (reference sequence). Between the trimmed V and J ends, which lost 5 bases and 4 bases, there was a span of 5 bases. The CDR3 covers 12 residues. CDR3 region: CASSTRTGELFF. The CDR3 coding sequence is TGTGCCAGCAGCACACGCACCGGGGAGCTGTTTTTT.

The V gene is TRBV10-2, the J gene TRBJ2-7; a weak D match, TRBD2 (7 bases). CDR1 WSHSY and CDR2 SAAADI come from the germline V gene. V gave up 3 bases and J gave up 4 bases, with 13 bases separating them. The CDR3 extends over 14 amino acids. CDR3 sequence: CASSDRGGGYEQYF. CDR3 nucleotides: TGCGCCAGCAGTGATAGGGGGGGCGGATACGAGCAGTACTTC.

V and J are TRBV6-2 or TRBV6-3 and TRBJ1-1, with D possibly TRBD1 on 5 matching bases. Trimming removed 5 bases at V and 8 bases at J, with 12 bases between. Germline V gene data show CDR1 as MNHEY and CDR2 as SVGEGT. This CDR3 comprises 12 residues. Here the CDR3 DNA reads TGTGCCAGCAGTCCCCATCGGGGGGAAGCTTTCTTT. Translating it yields CASSPHRGEAFF.

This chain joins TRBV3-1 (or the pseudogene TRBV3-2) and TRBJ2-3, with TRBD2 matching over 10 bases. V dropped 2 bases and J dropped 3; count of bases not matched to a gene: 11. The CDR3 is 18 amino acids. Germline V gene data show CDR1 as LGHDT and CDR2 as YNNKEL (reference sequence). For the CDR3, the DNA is TGTGCCAGCAGCCAATTTCCTAGCGGGGGCCTGGGTACAGATACGCAGTATTTT. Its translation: CASSQFPSGGLGTDTQYF.

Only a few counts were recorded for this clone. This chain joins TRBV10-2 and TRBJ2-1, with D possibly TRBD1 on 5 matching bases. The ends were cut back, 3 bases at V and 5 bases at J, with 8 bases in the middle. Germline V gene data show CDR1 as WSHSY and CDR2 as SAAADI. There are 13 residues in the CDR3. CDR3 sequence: CASSDREHNEQFF. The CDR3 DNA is TGCGCCAGCAGTGACAGGGAACACAATGAGCAGTTCTTC.

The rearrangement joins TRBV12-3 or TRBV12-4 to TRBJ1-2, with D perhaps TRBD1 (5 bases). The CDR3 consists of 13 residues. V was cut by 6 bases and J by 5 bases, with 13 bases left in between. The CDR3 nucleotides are TGTGCCAGCAGCGGGCGACGGGGGTATGGCTACACCTTC. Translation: CASSGRRGYGYTF.

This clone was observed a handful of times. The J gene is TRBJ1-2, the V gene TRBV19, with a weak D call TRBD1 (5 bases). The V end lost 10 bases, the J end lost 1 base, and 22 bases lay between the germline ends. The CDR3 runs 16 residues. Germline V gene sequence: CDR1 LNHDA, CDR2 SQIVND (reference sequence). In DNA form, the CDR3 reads TGTGCCACTATTCGGGACTCTGGGCCCCGTAACTATGGCTACACCTTC. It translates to CATIRDSGPRNYGYTF.

CDR3 in amino acids: CASSDTVGLADEQYF. The CDR3 region has the DNA TGTGCCAGCAGTGACACGGTGGGACTAGCGGACGAGCAGTACTTC. This chain links TRBV2 with TRBJ2-7; 11 bases fit TRBD2. V lost 3 bases and J lost 5; bases outside the gene matches: 6. The CDR3 extends over 15 amino acids. Germline CDR1 reads SNHLY; CDR2 reads FYNNEI.

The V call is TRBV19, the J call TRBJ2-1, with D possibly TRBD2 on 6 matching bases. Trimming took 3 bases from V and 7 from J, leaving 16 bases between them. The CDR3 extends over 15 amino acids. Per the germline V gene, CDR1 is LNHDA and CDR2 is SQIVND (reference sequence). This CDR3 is CASSILGPAGNEQFF. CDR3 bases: TGTGCCAGTAGTATCCTAGGCCCGGCGGGAAATGAGCAGTTCTTC.

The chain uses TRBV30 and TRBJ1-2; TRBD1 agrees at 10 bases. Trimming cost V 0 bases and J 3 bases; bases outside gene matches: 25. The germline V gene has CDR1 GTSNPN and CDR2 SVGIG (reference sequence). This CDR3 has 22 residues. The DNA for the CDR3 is TGTGCCTGGAGTGTATGGGGCTCCGGGCTGAACCGGGACAGGGGCGCGCACTATGGCTACACCTTC. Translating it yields CAWSVWGSGLNRDRGAHYGYTF.

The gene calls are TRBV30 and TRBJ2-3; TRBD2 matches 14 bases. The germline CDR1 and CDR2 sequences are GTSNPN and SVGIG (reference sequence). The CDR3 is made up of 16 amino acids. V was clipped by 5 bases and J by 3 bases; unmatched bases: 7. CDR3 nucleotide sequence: TGTGCCTGGGGACTAGCGGGGGGAAGCCCGACAGATACGCAGTATTTT. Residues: CAWGLAGGSPTDTQYF.

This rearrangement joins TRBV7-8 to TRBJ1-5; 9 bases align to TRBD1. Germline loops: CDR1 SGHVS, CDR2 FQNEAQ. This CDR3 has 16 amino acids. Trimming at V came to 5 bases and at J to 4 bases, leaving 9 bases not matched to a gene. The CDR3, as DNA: TGTGCCAGCAGCCTTACACGGACAGGGGAAAATCAGCCCCAGCATTTT. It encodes CASSLTRTGENQPQHF. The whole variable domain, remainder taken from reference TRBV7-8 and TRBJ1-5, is GAGVSQSPRYKVAKRGQDVALRCDPISGHVSLFWYQQALGQGPEFLTYFQNEAQLDKSGLPSDRFFAERPEGSVSTLKIQRTQQEDSAVYLCASSLTRTGENQPQHFGDGTRLSIL.